These 20 T cell receptor beta chains share one sample of origin, sequenced in a study of blood T cell repertoires in COVID-19. TCRdb's copy holds only in-frame clones and misses some; the assay was immunoSEQ multiplex PCR. The sample includes 350,000 to 400,000 clones, about 90% of them seen just once. The specimen was PBMCs or T cells enriched from blood (not recorded which). The receptors shown here come from a woman in her twenties or thirties who had recovered from COVID-19.

This clone has just a few counts. This chain connects TRBV7-2 to TRBJ1-2; D gene ambiguous. Deletions cut 1 base from V and 4 bases from J, with 7 bases between. The CDR3 extends over 13 amino acids. Germline V gene data show CDR1 as SGHTA and CDR2 as FQGNSA. CDR3 sequence reads: CASSLDPGYGYTF. In DNA form, the CDR3 reads TGTGCCAGCAGCTTAGATCCGGGCTATGGCTACACCTTC.

V usage is TRBV28 and J usage is TRBJ2-7; D is undetermined. The CDR3 spans 13 residues. V was trimmed by 3 bases and J by 2 bases, leaving 8 bases between them. The germline CDR1 and CDR2 sequences are MDHEN and SYDVKM. CDR3 region: CASSLNEPYEQYF. The CDR3 coding sequence is TGTGCCAGCAGTTTGAACGAGCCCTACGAGCAGTACTTC.

The chain uses TRBV19 and TRBJ2-7; D is possibly TRBD2 (6 bases). This CDR3 contains 14 residues. V dropped 3 bases and J dropped 0 bases, with 9 bases sitting between them. Germline-derived CDR1 and CDR2 are LNHDA and SQIVND (reference sequence). CDR3 residues: CASSITGSSYEQYF. CDR3 nucleotides: TGTGCCAGTAGTATCACCGGGAGCTCCTACGAGCAGTACTTC.

This clone has just a few counts. The gene calls are TRBV7-3 and TRBJ1-1; D remains ambiguous. V lost 0 bases and J lost 2, with 4 bases in between. CDR3 length: 13 residues. CDR1 SGHTA and CDR2 FQGTGA come from the germline V gene. For the CDR3, the DNA is TGTGCCAGCAGCTTAACGGCCAACACTGAAGCTTTCTTT. This encodes CASSLTANTEAFF.

J is TRBJ1-2 and V is TRBV7-6, with no clear D. The CDR3 totals 15 residues. The V end was cut by 5 bases, the J end by 5 bases, with 18 bases between. CDR1 SGHVS and CDR2 FNYEAQ come from the germline V gene. The DNA of the CDR3 is TGTGCCAGCAGCCCCACAGAGTCCTTCAATTATGGCTACACCTTC. Residues: CASSPTESFNYGYTF.

The chain combines TRBV3-1 (or the pseudogene TRBV3-2) with TRBJ2-2, with 7 bases matching TRBD2. Germline V gene lookup returns CDR1 LGHDT and CDR2 YNNKEL (reference sequence). This CDR3 region has 20 residues. Losses at the gene ends were 0 bases for V and 4 bases for J; bases not matched to a gene: 17. The CDR3 DNA is TGTGCCAGCAGCCAAGATGAGGAGATCAGCGGAGGGAGGGGCACCGGGGAGCTGTTTTTT. Translated: CASSQDEEISGGRGTGELFF.

The chain couples TRBV6-1 to TRBJ2-1; TRBD2 matches at 12 bases. The length of the CDR3 is 16 residues. Unmatched junction bases numbered 8, after V lost 3 bases and J lost 8 bases. CDR1 and CDR2 from the germline V gene are MNHNS and SASEGT. As DNA, the CDR3 is TGTGCCAGCAGTGACCCTCAGACTAGCGGGAGCTATGAGCAGTTCTTC. Protein product: CASSDPQTSGSYEQFF.

The table lists this clone with a few counts. The J gene is TRBJ1-2, the V gene TRBV12-3 or TRBV12-4; no clear D. V shed 7 bases and J shed 5 bases, with 11 bases lying between them. CDR3 length: 12 amino acids. In DNA form, the CDR3 reads TGTGCCAGCACCACATCTGGTTATGGCTACACCTTC. The encoded protein is CASTTSGYGYTF.

This rearrangement joins TRBV6-5 to TRBJ2-6, with 7 bases matching TRBD2. The CDR3 runs to 16 residues. Per germline, CDR1 MNHEY and CDR2 SVGAGI. V trimming: 4 bases; J trimming: 1 base; junction bases outside the gene matches: 4. CDR3 nucleotide sequence: TGTGCCAGCAGTTCACACGGGGGGTCTGGGGCCAACGTCCTGACTTTC. Its translation: CASSSHGGSGANVLTF.

The chain links TRBV27 to TRBJ2-1, with D hard to call. With 5 bases removed from V and 2 bases from J, the gap between germline ends came to 7 bases. CDR1 is MNHEY, CDR2 SMNVEV, per germline (reference sequence). The CDR3 loop spans 13 amino acids. The DNA for the CDR3 is TGTGCCAGCAGTAAAAGAGCCTACAATGAGCAGTTCTTC. Translated: CASSKRAYNEQFF.

The V call is TRBV28, the J call TRBJ2-5, with TRBD1 matching over 8 bases. Losses at the gene ends were 2 bases for V and 2 bases for J; bases not matched to a gene: 4. Germline CDR1 and CDR2: MDHEN and SYDVKM. The CDR3 runs to 15 residues. The CDR3: CASSLRWTGQETQYF. The CDR3 DNA is TGTGCCAGCAGTTTACGTTGGACAGGGCAAGAGACCCAGTACTTC.

V and J are TRBV6-2 or TRBV6-3 and TRBJ2-3, with 10 nucleotides matching TRBD2. Germline V gene lookup returns CDR1 MNHEY and CDR2 SVGEGT. The CDR3 is 16 amino acids. V lost 2 bases, J lost 7 bases, and 9 bases stayed unmatched. This CDR3 is CASSYPVQRGGHTQYF. CDR3 nucleotides: TGTGCCAGCAGTTACCCCGTTCAGCGGGGGGGCCATACGCAGTATTTT.

This CDR3 is CASSPHRAGHYEQYF. The CDR3 DNA follows: TGCGCCAGCAGCCCACACAGGGCCGGTCACTACGAGCAGTACTTC. This sequence joins TRBV5-1 and TRBJ2-7; D is perhaps TRBD1 (6 bases). The germline V gene has CDR1 SGHRS and CDR2 YFSETQ. The CDR3 sequence is 15 residues long. The V gene lost 4 bases and the J gene lost 3 bases, with 17 bases spanning the gap.

The rearrangement uses TRBV19 and TRBJ2-2; TRBD2 might be the D (6 bases). V lost 3 bases to trimming and J lost 6 bases, with 11 bases between them. CDR1 and CDR2 (germline): LNHDA, SQIVND (reference sequence). The CDR3 runs 14 residues. CDR3 DNA sequence: TGTGCCAGTAGTATTGTGGGCGGGGCCGGGGAGCTGTTTTTT. It translates to CASSIVGGAGELFF.

This clone was seen once. The chain links TRBV7-9 to TRBJ1-5; TRBD1 might be the D (5 bases). The V end lost 5 bases, the J end lost 0 bases, and 17 bases lay between the germline ends. This CDR3 spans 17 amino acids. CDR1 SEHNR and CDR2 FQNEAQ come from the germline V gene (reference sequence). The CDR3 region is CASSAGTRVNSNQPQHF. CDR3 DNA: TGTGCCAGCAGCGCGGGGACCCGTGTAAATAGCAATCAGCCCCAGCATTTT.

The rearrangement uses TRBV5-1 and TRBJ2-1; 10 nucleotides match TRBD1. V gave up 2 bases and J gave up 6 bases; unmatched junction bases: 2. Per the germline V gene, CDR1 is SGHRS and CDR2 is YFSETQ. The CDR3 runs to 14 residues. The CDR3 DNA sequence: TGCGCCAGCAGCTTTTGGACAGGGGGCAATGAGCAGTTCTTC. Protein product: CASSFWTGGNEQFF.

The chain joins TRBV28 to TRBJ1-6; D is ambiguous. Germline V gene data show CDR1 as MDHEN and CDR2 as SYDVKM. V was trimmed by 6 bases and J by 0 bases, leaving 12 bases between them. The CDR3 sequence is 16 residues long. CDR3 amino acids: CASSPDGSSYNSPLHF. CDR3 nucleotide sequence: TGTGCCAGCAGCCCGGACGGGAGCTCCTATAATTCACCCCTCCACTTT.

The gene calls are TRBV3-1 (or the pseudogene TRBV3-2) and TRBJ2-1; TRBD2 matches at 9 bases. The ends lost 0 bases at V and 8 bases at J; junction bases unmatched: 17. Germline assignment: CDR1 LGHDT and CDR2 YNNKEL (reference sequence). The CDR3 consists of 19 residues. The CDR3 DNA sequence: TGTGCCAGCAGCCAAGATCATGGGAGGCGGGGGGGGCCCCCCGATGAGCAGTTCTTC. It translates to CASSQDHGRRGGPPDEQFF.

There are a few counts of this clone. The chain couples TRBV2 to TRBJ2-7; D is uncertain. The V and J ends lost 2 bases and 5 bases respectively, with 10 bases between them. The CDR3 is 13 amino acids. Germline CDR1 SNHLY, CDR2 FYNNEI. CDR3 sequence reads: CASSEPFSDEQYF. Here the CDR3 DNA reads TGTGCCAGCAGTGAACCATTTTCGGACGAGCAGTACTTC.

The chain couples TRBV10-3 to TRBJ1-1, with 9 bases matching TRBD1. Germline V lookup: CDR1 ENHRY, CDR2 SYGVKD. This CDR3 comprises 12 residues. The V segment lost 11 bases and the J segment 3 bases; nucleotides outside the gene matches: 4. For the CDR3, the DNA is TGTGCCTCCCGACAGGGGGACACTGAAGCTTTCTTT. Translation gives CASRQGDTEAFF.